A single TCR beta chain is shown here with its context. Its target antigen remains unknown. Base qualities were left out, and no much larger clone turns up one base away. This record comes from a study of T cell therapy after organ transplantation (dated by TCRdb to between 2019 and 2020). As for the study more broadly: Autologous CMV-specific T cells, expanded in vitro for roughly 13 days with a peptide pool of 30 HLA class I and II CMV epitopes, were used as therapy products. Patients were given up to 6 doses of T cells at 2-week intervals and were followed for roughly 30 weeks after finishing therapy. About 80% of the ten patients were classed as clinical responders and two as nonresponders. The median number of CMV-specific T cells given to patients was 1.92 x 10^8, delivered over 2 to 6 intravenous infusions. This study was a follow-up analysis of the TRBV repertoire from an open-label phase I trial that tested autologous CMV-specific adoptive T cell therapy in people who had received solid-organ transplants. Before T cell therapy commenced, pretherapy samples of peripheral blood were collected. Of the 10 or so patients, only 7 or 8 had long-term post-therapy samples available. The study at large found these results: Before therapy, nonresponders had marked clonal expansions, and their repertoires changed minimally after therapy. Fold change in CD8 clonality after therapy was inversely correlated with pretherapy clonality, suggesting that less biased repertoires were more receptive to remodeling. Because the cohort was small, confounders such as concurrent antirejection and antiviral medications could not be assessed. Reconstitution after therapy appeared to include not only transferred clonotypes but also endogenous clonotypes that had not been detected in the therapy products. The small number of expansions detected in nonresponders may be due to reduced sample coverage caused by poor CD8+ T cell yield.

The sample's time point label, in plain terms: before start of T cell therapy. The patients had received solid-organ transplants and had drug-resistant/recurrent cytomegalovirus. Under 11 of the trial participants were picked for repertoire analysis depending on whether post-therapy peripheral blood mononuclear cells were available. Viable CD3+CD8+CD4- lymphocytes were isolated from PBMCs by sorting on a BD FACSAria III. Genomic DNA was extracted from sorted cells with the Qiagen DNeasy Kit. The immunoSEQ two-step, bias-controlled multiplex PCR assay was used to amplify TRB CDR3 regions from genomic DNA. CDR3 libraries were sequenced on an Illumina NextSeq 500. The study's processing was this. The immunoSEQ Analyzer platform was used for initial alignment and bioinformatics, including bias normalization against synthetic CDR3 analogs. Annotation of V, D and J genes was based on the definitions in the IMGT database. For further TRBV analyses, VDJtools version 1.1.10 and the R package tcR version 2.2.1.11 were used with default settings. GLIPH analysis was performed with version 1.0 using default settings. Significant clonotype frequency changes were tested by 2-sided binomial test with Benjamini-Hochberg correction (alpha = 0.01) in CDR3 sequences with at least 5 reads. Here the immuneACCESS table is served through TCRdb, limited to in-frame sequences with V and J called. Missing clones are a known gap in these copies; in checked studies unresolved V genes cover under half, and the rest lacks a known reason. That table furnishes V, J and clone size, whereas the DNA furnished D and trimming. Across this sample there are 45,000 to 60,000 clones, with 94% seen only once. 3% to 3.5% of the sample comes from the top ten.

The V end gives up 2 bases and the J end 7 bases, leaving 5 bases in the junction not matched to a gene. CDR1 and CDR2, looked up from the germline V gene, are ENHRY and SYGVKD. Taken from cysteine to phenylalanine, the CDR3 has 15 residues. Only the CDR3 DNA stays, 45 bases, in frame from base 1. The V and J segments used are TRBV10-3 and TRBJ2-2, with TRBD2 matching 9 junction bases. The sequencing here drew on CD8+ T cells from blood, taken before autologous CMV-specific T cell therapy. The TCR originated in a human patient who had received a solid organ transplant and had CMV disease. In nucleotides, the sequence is TGTGCCATCAGTGAGGGTAGCGGGGGAATCGGGGAGCTGTTTTTT. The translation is CAISEGSGGIGELFF.